One and the same sample provided the 27 T cell receptor beta chains below, sequenced in a study of CD8 T cells in ankylosing spondylitis. TCRdb redid the calling of the 5' RACE reads with MiXCR, one entry per CDR3 protein. The sample yields 250,000 or so distinct CDR3 sequences, around 10% seen once. Source material: blood, either unsorted or a sorted T cell fraction (not recorded which). All receptors derive from a male donor with ankylosing spondylitis or in good health (not recorded which).

There are many counts of this clonotype. The V and J genes are TRBV10-3 and TRBJ2-7; perhaps TRBD2 as D (6 bases). V lost 0 bases, J lost 5 bases, and 8 bases lay in between. CDR1 is ENHRY and CDR2 is SYGVKD in the germline V gene. The CDR3 totals 13 residues. The DNA of the CDR3 is TGTGCCATCAGTGAGTCGCGGGATGACGAGCAGTACTTC. Its protein is CAISESRDDEQYF.

In its sample, this clonotype was seen many times. The rearrangement uses TRBV15 and TRBJ2-3, with 8 bases aligning to TRBD2. V was clipped by 5 bases and J by 6 bases; unmatched bases: 13. CDR1 and CDR2 from the germline V gene are LNHNV and YYDKDF (reference sequence). There are 16 residues in the CDR3. CDR3 DNA: TGTGCCACCAGCGGTCGCCTCGGGGGGGCCGGGGATACGCAGTATTTT. Translated: CATSGRLGGAGDTQYF.

The chain uses TRBV10-2 and TRBJ2-5; D is ambiguous. V lost 0 bases and J 5 bases, leaving 13 bases between the germline ends. CDR1 is WSHSY, CDR2 SAAADI, per germline. The CDR3 covers 15 residues. CDR3 amino acids: CASSESPLLRETQYF. The CDR3 region has the DNA TGCGCCAGCAGTGAGTCCCCTCTCCTGAGGGAGACCCAGTACTTC.

This clonotype appeared a few times. The V gene is TRBV12-3 or TRBV12-4, the J gene TRBJ2-2, with D perhaps matching TRBD2 (5 bases). CDR3 length equals 12 residues. The ends were cut back, 6 bases at V and 9 bases at J, with 11 bases in the middle. The CDR3 DNA reads TGTGCCAGCAGATGGGCGGGCCGGGAGCTGTTTTTT. The encoded protein is CASRWAGRELFF.

This clonotype was observed many times. V is TRBV12-3 or TRBV12-4 and J is TRBJ1-4; TRBD1 might be the D (6 bases). The CDR3 runs 15 residues. The V end was cut by 2 bases, the J end by 6 bases, with 13 bases between. The CDR3 is CASSLRTDGDEKLFF. CDR3 sequence (DNA): TGTGCCAGCAGTTTAAGGACAGATGGCGATGAAAAACTGTTTTTT.

The chain recombines TRBV3-1 with TRBJ1-2; D ambiguous. CDR1 and CDR2 (germline): LGHDT, YNNKEL (reference sequence). Between the trimmed V and J ends, which lost 5 bases and 9 bases, there was a span of 13 bases. The CDR3 loop spans 12 amino acids. CDR3 region: CASSDTWESYTF. In DNA, the CDR3 is TGTGCCAGCAGCGATACGTGGGAGAGCTACACCTTC. Combining the CDR3 with reference TRBV3-1 and TRBJ1-2 gives the whole variable domain DTAVSQTPKYLVTQMGNDKSIKCEQNLGHDTMYWYKQDSKKFLKIMFSYNNKELIINETVPNRFSPKSPDKAHLNLHINSLELGDSAVYFCASSDTWESYTFGSGTRLTVV.

This chain's CDR3 is CAIRAEAGYTF. The CDR3 DNA reads TGTGCCATCCGGGCGGAGGCTGGCTACACCTTC. The V gene is TRBV10-3, the J gene TRBJ1-2; D is undetermined. The CDR3 length is 11 residues. Trimming took off 8 bases at V and 7 bases at J, with 11 bases between the two ends. Germline assignment: CDR1 ENHRY and CDR2 SYGVKD.

The chain employs TRBV20-1 and TRBJ1-5, with D uncertain. The CDR3 totals 15 residues. Trimming shortened V by 1 base and J by 1 base, and 11 bases separated the two germline ends. Germline CDR1 reads DFQATT; CDR2 reads SNEGSKA (reference sequence). The CDR3 DNA is TGCAGTGCTAGAGTGGGCAGGTTAAGCAATCAGCCCCAGCATTTT. This gives the protein CSARVGRLSNQPQHF.

This clonotype was counted many times. This chain connects TRBV20-1 to TRBJ2-3, with 9 bases lining up with TRBD2. This CDR3 has 15 amino acids. Germline V lookup: CDR1 DFQATT, CDR2 SNEGSKA (reference sequence). V gave up 3 bases and J gave up 2 bases; unmatched junction bases: 6. This CDR3 is CSASTASGVTDTQYF. The CDR3 coding sequence is TGCAGTGCTAGTACGGCTAGCGGGGTCACAGATACGCAGTATTTT.

The sample holds many counts of this clonotype. The chain's CDR3 is CAWAASVNTEAFF. The CDR3 nucleotides read TGTGCCTGGGCCGCCTCTGTGAACACTGAAGCTTTCTTT. The rearrangement links TRBV30 to TRBJ1-1; no firm D call. CDR3 length equals 13 residues. Per the germline V gene, CDR1 is GTSNPN and CDR2 is SVGIG (reference sequence). Trimming took off 5 bases at V and 0 bases at J, with 10 bases between the two ends.

This clonotype was recorded once. The chain couples TRBV12-3 or TRBV12-4 to TRBJ2-6, with 7 bases fitting TRBD2. The CDR3 is 15 residues long. With V trimmed by 4 bases and J by 4 bases, 4 bases remained unmatched. CDR3 residues: CASSWGGSGANVLTF. For the CDR3, the DNA is TGTGCCAGCAGTTGGGGGGGGTCCGGGGCCAACGTCCTGACTTTC.

This clonotype was observed many times. This chain connects TRBV5-1 to TRBJ1-5; D might be TRBD1 (5 bases). Germline lookup yields CDR1 SGHRS and CDR2 YFSETQ. This CDR3 is 15 amino acids long. V lost 4 bases and J 3 bases, leaving 14 bases between the germline ends. The CDR3 DNA follows: TGCGCCAGCAGCCCTGGCCAGGGCCACAATCAGCCCCAGCATTTT. It codes for CASSPGQGHNQPQHF.

This clonotype was picked up many times. The chain uses TRBV28 and TRBJ2-1, with TRBD2 as a possible D gene (6 bases). The CDR3 covers 15 residues. V was clipped by 2 bases and J by 4 bases, with 12 bases between them. Germline CDR1 is MDHEN and CDR2 is SYDVKM. The CDR3 DNA is TGTGCCAGCAGTTTAGTTGGGGAGGTTTACAATGAGCAGTTCTTC. It specifies CASSLVGEVYNEQFF.

This clonotype was counted ten times or more. The rearrangement links TRBV5-1 to TRBJ2-6; no firm D call. The CDR3 covers 13 residues. V lost 4 bases and J 5 bases, leaving 7 bases between the germline ends. Germline CDR1 SGHRS, CDR2 YFSETQ. Written as DNA, the CDR3 is TGCGCCAGCAGCCCCGACCGGGCCAACGTCCTGACTTTC. The encoded protein is CASSPDRANVLTF. The whole variable domain, filled in from reference TRBV5-1 and TRBJ2-6, reads KAGVTQTPRYLIKTRGQQVTLSCSPISGHRSVSWYQQTPGQGLQFLFEYFSETQRNKGNFPGRFSGRQFSNSRSEMNVSTLELGDSALYLCASSPDRANVLTFGAGSRLTVL.

The rearrangement joins TRBV6-4 to TRBJ2-1, with unresolved D. CDR1 is MRHNA and CDR2 is SNTAGT in the germline V gene. The CDR3 runs 16 residues. V was cut by 4 bases and J by 0 bases, with 13 bases left in between. CDR3 residues: CASSANDWSSYNEQFF. In DNA, the CDR3 is TGTGCCAGCAGTGCCAACGACTGGAGCTCCTACAATGAGCAGTTCTTC.

This clonotype showed up many times. This chain connects TRBV5-1 to TRBJ2-5, with D possibly being TRBD2 (6 bases). Per germline, CDR1 SGHRS and CDR2 YFSETQ. This CDR3 has 14 residues. The ends were cut back, 3 bases at V and 3 bases at J, with 12 bases in the middle. The CDR3 is CASSWTGGEETQYF. The CDR3 DNA reads as TGCGCCAGCAGCTGGACGGGCGGGGAAGAGACCCAGTACTTC.

The chain links TRBV16 to TRBJ2-6; D remains ambiguous. The CDR3 loop spans 13 amino acids. V lost 8 bases to trimming and J lost 2 bases, with 7 bases between them. The germline V gene encodes CDR1 KGHSY and CDR2 FQNENV. The CDR3 DNA is TGTGCCAGCCCGGCGGCTGGGGCCAACGTCCTGACTTTC. This translates into CASPAAGANVLTF.

The table lists this clonotype with many counts. The CDR3 reads CAIRLETSSYNEQFF. The CDR3 bases are TGTGCCATCCGCCTTGAGACTAGCTCCTACAATGAGCAGTTCTTC. This chain joins TRBV10-3 and TRBJ2-1, with D maybe TRBD2 (6 bases). Trimming cost V 8 bases and J 0 bases, with 14 bases left between them. This CDR3 comprises 15 residues. CDR1 and CDR2 from the germline V gene are ENHRY and SYGVKD.

This clonotype was observed many times. The chain uses TRBV5-1 and TRBJ2-1, with TRBD1 identical over 9 bases. Germline CDR1 reads SGHRS; CDR2 reads YFSETQ. Trimming removed 4 bases from V and 4 bases from J; junction bases left unmatched: 6. This CDR3 is built from 15 residues. CDR3 loop: CASSHGTGNYNEQFF. CDR3 coding DNA: TGCGCCAGCAGCCACGGGACAGGGAATTACAATGAGCAGTTCTTC.

This chain connects TRBV12-3 or TRBV12-4 to TRBJ2-2, with TRBD1 matching 10 bases. This CDR3 has 15 residues. The J segment lost 5 bases and the V segment lost 3 bases, leaving 3 bases of the junction unmatched. CDR3 nucleotides: TGTGCCAGCAGTTTGGGGACAGGGGTGACCGGGGAGCTGTTTTTT. Translation gives CASSLGTGVTGELFF.

This clonotype was observed many times. The V call is TRBV10-3, the J call TRBJ2-3; D is tentatively TRBD1 or TRBD2 (6 bases each). The CDR3 runs 14 residues. Germline V gene sequence: CDR1 ENHRY, CDR2 SYGVKD. Trimming stripped 10 bases from V and 2 bases from J, with 16 bases between. DNA for the CDR3: TGTGCCAAAGGATGGGGGGCTCTCACAGATACGCAGTATTTT. This gives the protein CAKGWGALTDTQYF.

In regard to this clonotype: A much larger clone differs by one base, so this may be a read error. The CDR3 does not end in the conserved phenylalanine or tryptophan, so this is likely a read error. The chain links TRBV12-3 or TRBV12-4 to TRBJ1-2, with D unclear. This CDR3 contains 12 residues. Between the trimmed V and J ends, which lost 5 bases and 8 bases, there was a span of 12 bases. The DNA of the CDR3 is TGTGCCAGCAGTAGTCATAGCTACGGCTACACCCTC. This sequence encodes CASSSHSYGYTL.

The chain carries TRBV4-2 and TRBJ2-3, with 8 bases identical to TRBD2. Losses at the gene ends were 1 base for V and 0 bases for J; bases not matched to a gene: 3. The CDR3 totals 16 residues. CDR1 is LGHNA and CDR2 is YNFKEQ in the germline V gene. Here the CDR3 reads CASSQVQRESTDTQYF. DNA for the CDR3: TGTGCCAGCAGCCAAGTACAGCGGGAGAGCACAGATACGCAGTATTTT.

The table lists this clonotype with many counts. The chain is built from TRBV27 and TRBJ2-1; D unresolved. The V end lost 7 bases, the J end lost 8 bases, and 21 bases lay between the germline ends. The length of the CDR3 is 15 residues. The germline V gene encodes CDR1 MNHEY and CDR2 SMNVEV (reference sequence). The CDR3 loop is CASNHRAVQADEQFF. CDR3 DNA sequence: TGTGCCAGCAATCATCGTGCAGTTCAGGCGGATGAGCAGTTCTTC.

This chain links TRBV7-6 with TRBJ1-1; 7 nucleotides align to TRBD1. Germline loops: CDR1 SGHVS, CDR2 FNYEAQ. The V gene end was trimmed by 4 bases and the J gene end by 4 bases; junction bases not matched to a gene: 6. This CDR3 region has 14 residues. This CDR3 is CASSSADRATEAFF. As DNA, the CDR3 is TGTGCCAGCAGCTCAGCAGACAGGGCCACTGAAGCTTTCTTT.

This clonotype was counted once. J is TRBJ2-2 and V is TRBV5-2. TRBV5-2 is an annotated pseudogene. This CDR3 is built from 13 residues. CDR3 amino acids: CASKIYGAGELFF. In DNA form, the CDR3 reads TGTGCCAGCAAAATTTACGGCGCCGGGGAGCTGTTTTTT.

This clonotype was counted ten times or more. The CDR3 loop reads CASSHLRADLGETQYF. The DNA of the CDR3 is TGTGCCAGCAGTCACCTGCGGGCGGACCTAGGGGAGACCCAGTACTTC. This chain connects TRBV6-5 to TRBJ2-5; D may be TRBD2 (5 bases). This CDR3 is 16 amino acids long. Per the germline V gene, CDR1 is MNHEY and CDR2 is SVGAGI. V was trimmed by 5 bases and J by 5 bases, leaving 21 bases between them.